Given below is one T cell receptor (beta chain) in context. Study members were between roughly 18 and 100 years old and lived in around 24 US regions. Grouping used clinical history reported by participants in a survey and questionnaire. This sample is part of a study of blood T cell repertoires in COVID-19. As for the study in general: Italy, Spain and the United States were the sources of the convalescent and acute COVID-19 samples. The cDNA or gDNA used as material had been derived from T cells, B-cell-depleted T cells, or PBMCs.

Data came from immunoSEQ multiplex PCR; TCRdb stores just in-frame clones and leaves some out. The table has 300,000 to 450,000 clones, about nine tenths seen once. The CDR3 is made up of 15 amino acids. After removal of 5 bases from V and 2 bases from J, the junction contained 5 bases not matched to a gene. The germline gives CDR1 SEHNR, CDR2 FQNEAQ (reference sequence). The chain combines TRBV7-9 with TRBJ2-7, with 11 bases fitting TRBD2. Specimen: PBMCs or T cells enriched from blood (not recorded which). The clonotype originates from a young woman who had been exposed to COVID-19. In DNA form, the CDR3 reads TGTGCCAGCAGCCAGGCTAGCGGGGGGACCTACGAGCAGTACTTC. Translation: CASSQASGGTYEQYF.